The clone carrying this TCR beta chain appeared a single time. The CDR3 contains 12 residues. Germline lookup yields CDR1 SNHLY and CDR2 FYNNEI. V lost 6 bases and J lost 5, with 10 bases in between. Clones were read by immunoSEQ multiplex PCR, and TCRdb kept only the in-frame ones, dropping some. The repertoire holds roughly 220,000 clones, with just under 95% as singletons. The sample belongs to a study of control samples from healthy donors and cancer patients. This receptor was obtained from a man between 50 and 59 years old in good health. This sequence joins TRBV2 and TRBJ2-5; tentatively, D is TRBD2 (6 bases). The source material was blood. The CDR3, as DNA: TGTGCCAGCAGGGAGGGAGGCGAGACCCAGTACTTC. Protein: CASREGGETQYF. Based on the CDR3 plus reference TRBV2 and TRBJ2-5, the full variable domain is EPEVTQTPSHQVTQMGQEVILRCVPISNHLYFYWYRQILGQKVEFLVSFYNNEISEKSEIFDDQFSVERPDGSNFTLKIRSTKLEDSAMYFCASREGGETQYFGPGTRLLVL.